This T cell receptor (beta chain) was sequenced for a study of cytomegalovirus exposure and HLA in healthy donors. A multiplex PCR was run with 60 Vbeta primers and 13 Jbeta primers. Assay: immunoSEQ multiplex PCR; the TCRdb copy retains only in-frame clones and omits some. This sample carries approximately 260,000 clones, 84% of them seen once, and the ten largest clones take 1.5% to 2.5%. Between the trimmed V and J ends, which lost 3 bases and 6 bases, there was a span of 13 bases. CDR1 and CDR2 from the germline V gene are SQVTM and ANQGSEA. This CDR3 is built from 13 residues. The sequenced sample was PBMCs. This receptor was taken from a woman aged 35 to 49 in good health and CMV-seropositive. The V gene is TRBV29-1, the J gene TRBJ2-3, with D unclear. CDR3 sequence: CSVEGPRLDTQYF. DNA of the CDR3: TGCAGCGTTGAGGGCCCGAGATTGGATACGCAGTATTTT.